The clone carrying this TCR beta chain turned up a few times. This CDR3 has 12 residues. With 5 bases removed from V and 7 bases from J, the gap between germline ends came to 14 bases. Germline CDR1 reads SQVTM; CDR2 reads ANQGSEA. This entry comes from a study of identical twins. Each CDR3 protein is one row after TCRdb ran MiXCR on the 5' RACE reads. The profile shows some 900,000 distinct CDR3 sequences, over 9% of them singletons. These data were also filed under a second study, of yellow fever vaccine responses in identical twins.

The origin of this receptor is a woman between 18 and 29 years old in good health. The gene calls are TRBV29-1 and TRBJ1-2, with D perhaps TRBD1 (5 bases). The sequenced sample consisted of PBMCs. The CDR3 nucleotides are TGCAGCGTTCTAGACAGTAATTTTGGCTACACCTTC. Its protein is CSVLDSNFGYTF.